These 25 T cell receptor beta chains share one sample of origin, sequenced in a study of cytomegalovirus exposure and HLA in healthy donors. The method was immunoSEQ multiplex PCR; TCRdb's version includes in-frame clones alone and lacks a portion of them. The sample has about 340,000 clones; 80% to 90% are singletons. Sequenced: PBMCs. The receptors derive from a woman younger than 30 in good health and CMV-seronegative.

The chain is built from TRBV5-1 and TRBJ2-7; 9 nucleotides line up with TRBD1. The CDR3 length is 16 residues. Trimming cost V 3 bases and J 7 bases; bases outside gene matches: 14. The V gene's germline CDR1 is SGHRS and CDR2 YFSETQ. The CDR3 DNA follows: TGCGCCAGCAGCTCTTCGTCCGGGACAGGGTCTACAGAGCAGTACTTC. It translates to CASSSSSGTGSTEQYF.

This rearrangement joins TRBV30 to TRBJ2-3, with 12 bases fitting TRBD2. Looked up from germline, CDR1 is GTSNPN and CDR2 is SVGIG (reference sequence). The length of the CDR3 is 18 residues. J gave up 3 bases and V 1 base, and 11 bases lay outside the gene matches. The CDR3 spells CAWSGASGRAALTDTQYF. The CDR3 DNA reads as TGTGCCTGGAGTGGGGCTAGCGGGAGGGCCGCCCTGACAGATACGCAGTATTTT.

J is TRBJ2-7 and V is TRBV10-3; 7 bases match TRBD2. The CDR3 consists of 12 residues. V shed 10 bases and J 0 bases; nucleotides not matched to a gene: 3. The V gene's germline CDR1 is ENHRY and CDR2 SYGVKD. The CDR3 loop reads CATRGSSYEQYF. CDR3 DNA: TGTGCCACCCGCGGGAGCTCCTACGAGCAGTACTTC.

This clone was seen once. The rearrangement joins TRBV28 to TRBJ1-2, with D maybe TRBD1 (5 bases). The germline V gene encodes CDR1 MDHEN and CDR2 SYDVKM. CDR3 length equals 14 residues. Trimming left V 2 bases short and J 4 bases short, with 11 bases between. CDR3 region: CASSLVQGGYGYTF. The CDR3 DNA follows: TGTGCCAGCAGTTTAGTGCAGGGCGGCTATGGCTACACCTTC.

The chain uses TRBV6-1 and TRBJ2-3; D perhaps matches TRBD2 (6 bases). This CDR3 comprises 14 residues. V lost 6 bases, J lost 3 bases, and 13 bases lay in between. CDR1 is MNHNS and CDR2 is SASEGT in the germline V gene. In DNA, the CDR3 is TGTGCCAGCAGCCGGTTGGGAGGAACAGATACGCAGTATTTT. Residues: CASSRLGGTDTQYF.

The CDR3 loop is CASSHGTTNTGELFF. As DNA, the CDR3 is TGCGCCAGCAGCCACGGGACTACTAACACCGGGGAGCTGTTTTTT. The rearrangement links TRBV5-1 to TRBJ2-2; 7 positions match TRBD2. There are 15 residues in the CDR3. V lost 4 bases and J lost 2; bases outside the gene matches: 5. Germline V gene lookup returns CDR1 SGHRS and CDR2 YFSETQ.

The CDR3 here is CASSPNSGYEQYF. The CDR3 DNA reads as TGTGCCAGCAGTCCCAACTCAGGCTACGAGCAGTACTTC. This chain joins TRBV6-6 and TRBJ2-7; D is unclear. This CDR3 is 13 amino acids long. CDR1 MNHNY and CDR2 SVGAGI come from the germline V gene (reference sequence). The V gene lost 5 bases and the J gene lost 3 bases, with 11 bases spanning the gap.

The V and J genes are TRBV28 and TRBJ2-2; 8 bases line up with TRBD1. V lost 7 bases and J lost 4; bases outside the gene matches: 2. CDR3 length: 13 residues. The germline V gene has CDR1 MDHEN and CDR2 SYDVKM. The CDR3 spells CASIQGGTGELFF. The CDR3 bases are TGTGCCAGCATACAGGGGGGCACCGGGGAGCTGTTTTTT.

The chain is built from TRBV5-1 and TRBJ2-2; D perhaps matches TRBD2 (6 bases). CDR3 size: 15 residues. Trimming removed 4 bases at V and 3 bases at J, with 13 bases between. Germline-derived CDR1 and CDR2 are SGHRS and YFSETQ. The DNA for the CDR3 is TGCGCCAGCAGCCCGAGGGACTTCTACACCGGGGAGCTGTTTTTT. Its protein product is CASSPRDFYTGELFF. Complete variable domain (other parts from reference TRBV5-1 and TRBJ2-2): KAGVTQTPRYLIKTRGQQVTLSCSPISGHRSVSWYQQTPGQGLQFLFEYFSETQRNKGNFPGRFSGRQFSNSRSEMNVSTLELGDSALYLCASSPRDFYTGELFFGEGSRLTVL.

The genes are TRBV7-2 and TRBJ2-7; 8 positions agree with TRBD2. The CDR3 extends over 17 amino acids. Unmatched junction bases numbered 10, after V lost 0 bases and J lost 3 bases. Germline values: CDR1 SGHTA, CDR2 FQGNSA. The CDR3 coding sequence is TGTGCCAGCAGCTTAGCACAGACAAGCGGGAGCTTCTACGAGCAGTACTTC. As protein: CASSLAQTSGSFYEQYF. Full variable domain (rest looked up from reference TRBV7-2 and TRBJ2-7): GAGVSQSPSNKVTEKGKDVELRCDPISGHTALYWYRQSLGQGLEFLIYFQGNSAPDKSGLPSDRFSAERTGGSVSTLTIQRTQQEDSAVYLCASSLAQTSGSFYEQYFGPGTRLTVT.

The V call is TRBV6-5, the J call TRBJ2-7; tentative D call: TRBD2 (6 bases). The CDR3 contains 14 residues. Trimming removed 2 bases from V and 6 bases from J, with 14 bases in between. Germline V gene data show CDR1 as MNHEY and CDR2 as SVGAGI. CDR3 in DNA: TGTGCCAGCAGTTACACAGGAGGGCCGCTCGAGCAGTACTTC. It translates to CASSYTGGPLEQYF.

The DNA of the CDR3 is TGTGCCAGCAGCTCAACTAGCGGCACAGATACGCAGTATTTT. It encodes CASSSTSGTDTQYF. The chain links TRBV7-2 to TRBJ2-3; 7 bases align to TRBD2. The CDR3 spans 14 residues. The germline gives CDR1 SGHTA, CDR2 FQGNSA. V lost 4 bases and J lost 1; bases outside the gene matches: 2.

The sample holds a few counts of this clone. The gene calls are TRBV4-2 and TRBJ2-7, with 8 bases lining up with TRBD2. Germline V CDR1 and CDR2: LGHNA, YNFKEQ. Losses at the gene ends were 2 bases for V and 4 bases for J; bases not matched to a gene: 4. The CDR3 runs 14 residues. The CDR3 loop reads CASSQSPGGYEQYF. CDR3 nucleotide sequence: TGTGCCAGCAGCCAATCGCCGGGAGGGTACGAGCAGTACTTC.

For this clone: Other DNA sequences in the same sample also yield this CDR3. J is TRBJ2-1 and V is TRBV19, with 10 bases that match TRBD1. Germline values: CDR1 LNHDA, CDR2 SQIVND (reference sequence). V gave up 5 bases and J gave up 3 bases; unmatched junction bases: 4. CDR3 length: 15 amino acids. This CDR3 is CASSETGGSYNEQFF. In DNA, the CDR3 is TGTGCCAGTAGTGAGACAGGGGGCAGCTACAATGAGCAGTTCTTC.

The chain joins TRBV7-6 to TRBJ2-5; TRBD1 matches 7 bases. The germline CDR1 and CDR2 sequences are SGHVS and FNYEAQ. The J segment lost 4 bases and the V segment lost 1 base, leaving 3 bases of the junction unmatched. The length of the CDR3 is 14 residues. This CDR3 is CASSLVAGGETQYF. CDR3 in DNA: TGTGCCAGCAGCTTAGTGGCAGGGGGAGAGACCCAGTACTTC.

The rearrangement uses TRBV29-1 and TRBJ2-3; 10 bases are a match to TRBD2. The CDR3 contains 16 residues. Trimming removed 4 bases from V and 10 bases from J; junction bases left unmatched: 17. Germline V gene lookup returns CDR1 SQVTM and CDR2 ANQGSEA. CDR3 amino acids: CSVGAWGLAGDGAQYF. The DNA of the CDR3 is TGCAGCGTTGGGGCCTGGGGCCTAGCGGGAGATGGTGCGCAGTATTTT.

The chain couples TRBV29-1 to TRBJ2-7, with D tentatively TRBD2 (6 bases). Germline V gene lookup returns CDR1 SQVTM and CDR2 ANQGSEA. The V end lost 0 bases, the J end lost 2 bases, and 14 bases lay between the germline ends. This CDR3 has 15 residues. This chain's CDR3 is CSVEDRSGGPYEQYF. As DNA, the CDR3 is TGCAGCGTTGAAGATCGGTCCGGAGGGCCCTACGAGCAGTACTTC.

This chain joins TRBV28 and TRBJ2-7, with D unresolved. Germline CDR1 reads MDHEN; CDR2 reads SYDVKM. The CDR3 runs 14 residues. V lost 2 bases and J lost 3, with 11 bases in between. The CDR3 bases are TGTGCCAGCAGTTTACAGCAGACACTCTACGAGCAGTACTTC. As protein: CASSLQQTLYEQYF.

The chain combines TRBV6-5 with TRBJ1-4; unclear D gene. Trimming removed 7 bases at V and 0 bases at J, with 12 bases between. Germline V CDR1 and CDR2: MNHEY, SVGAGI. This CDR3 contains 15 residues. For the CDR3, the DNA is TGTGCCAGCACCCCTACCAGCGCAACTAATGAAAAACTGTTTTTT. This encodes CASTPTSATNEKLFF.

This clone has more than one count but fewer than ten. This chain's CDR3 is CASLGSGSYEQYF. The DNA for the CDR3 is TGTGCCAGCTTGGGTAGCGGGAGTTACGAGCAGTACTTC. The chain is built from TRBV6-5 and TRBJ2-7, with TRBD2 matching over 9 bases. The V segment lost 8 bases and the J segment 4 bases; nucleotides outside the gene matches: 6. This CDR3 has 13 amino acids. Germline-derived CDR1 and CDR2 are MNHEY and SVGAGI.

The count of this clone is one. This rearrangement joins TRBV9 to TRBJ2-3, with TRBD2 as a possible D gene (5 bases). Germline V gene lookup returns CDR1 SGDLS and CDR2 YYNGEE. This CDR3 has 15 amino acids. Trimming shortened V by 2 bases and J by 0 bases, and 10 bases separated the two germline ends. The CDR3 bases are TGTGCCAGCAGCGTCGGACTGGCTAGCACAGATACGCAGTATTTT. This codes for CASSVGLASTDTQYF.

The chain uses TRBV11-2 and TRBJ2-7; 11 bases match TRBD2. This CDR3 region has 14 residues. Germline V gene data show CDR1 as SGHAT and CDR2 as FQNNGV. V lost 4 bases to trimming and J lost 3 bases; unmatched junction nucleotides: 2. The CDR3 nucleotides read TGTGCCAGCAGCTGGGGGACTAGCGGCTACGAGCAGTACTTC. The encoded protein is CASSWGTSGYEQYF.

The chain uses TRBV15 and TRBJ1-5; D is unclear. Germline V gives CDR1 LNHNV, CDR2 YYDKDF (reference sequence). The ends were cut back, 0 bases at V and 5 bases at J, with 5 bases in the middle. This CDR3 contains 13 residues. The CDR3 region is CATSRDPDQPQHF. CDR3 coding DNA: TGTGCCACCAGCAGAGATCCCGATCAGCCCCAGCATTTT.

The V call is TRBV2, the J call TRBJ2-4; a possible D gene is TRBD2 (5 bases). Per the germline V gene, CDR1 is SNHLY and CDR2 is FYNNEI. V lost 7 bases and J lost 9, with 16 bases in between. The length of the CDR3 is 13 residues. The CDR3 protein is CASKLDPSPIQYF. In DNA form, the CDR3 reads TGTGCCAGCAAACTAGACCCGAGCCCCATTCAGTACTTC. Together with reference TRBV2 and TRBJ2-4, the CDR3 gives the full variable domain: EPEVTQTPSHQVTQMGQEVILRCVPISNHLYFYWYRQILGQKVEFLVSFYNNEISEKSEIFDDQFSVERPDGSNFTLKIRSTKLEDSAMYFCASKLDPSPIQYFGAGTRLSVL.

The chain couples TRBV19 to TRBJ2-6, with D perhaps matching TRBD2 (6 bases). The CDR3 spans 18 residues. V was trimmed by 6 bases and J by 4 bases, leaving 22 bases between them. Looked up from germline, CDR1 is LNHDA and CDR2 is SQIVND (reference sequence). The CDR3 loop is CASRPFGGKKAGANVLTF. The CDR3 bases are TGTGCCAGTAGGCCGTTTGGGGGGAAAAAAGCAGGGGCCAACGTCCTGACTTTC.